This T cell receptor (beta chain) emerged from a study of Graves' ophthalmopathy and Graves' hyperthyroidism. Study-wide findings and caveats: Stable hyperthyroidism and ophthalmopathy were told apart by a 13-signature model, which achieved around 88% sensitivity and around 80% specificity.

Amplification targeted the TCR beta CDR3 regions, with RNA transcripts as the source material. First-round RT-PCR relied on HTBI primers, and a second-round multiplex PCR came next. One entry per CDR3 protein results from TCRdb running MiXCR on the multiplex PCR reads. The sample lists a few hundred thousand distinct CDR3 sequences, roughly a sixth occurring once. CDR1 and CDR2 from the germline V gene are DFQATT and SNEGSKA (reference sequence). The V and J ends lost 0 bases and 0 bases respectively, with 24 bases between them. This CDR3 region has 20 residues. This clonotype has at least ten counts. What it binds is not known. Serum thyroxine and TRAb, along with clinical symptoms, thyroid ultrasound and orbital computed tomography, were what diagnosis relied on.

Sequencing was done on a sample of peripheral blood. The chain joins TRBV20-1 to TRBJ1-5; tentatively, D is TRBD1 (5 bases). The source is an adult woman with stable Graves' hyperthyroidism. The CDR3 reads CSARDDSIKGRLYSNQPQHF. DNA of the CDR3: TGCAGTGCTAGAGATGACAGTATAAAGGGGAGACTGTATAGCAATCAGCCCCAGCATTTT.